This record looks at one TCR beta chain sequence and its context. The entry originates in a study of T cell changes during pregnancy in multiple sclerosis. The CDR3 is 12 residues long. Method: immunoSEQ multiplex PCR; TCRdb's copy keeps in-frame clones and lacks some. The data hold approximately 52,000 clones, with 85% to 95% observed a single time. The source of this sequence is a female donor with multiple sclerosis, enrolled in a pregnancy study. V usage is TRBV1 and J usage is TRBJ2-2; the table's TRBD2 call for D was not verified on the DNA. TRBV1 is tagged as a pseudogene. Sequenced here: CD4+ T cells from peripheral blood mononuclear cells, sampled in the third trimester of pregnancy. In nucleotides, the CDR3 is TGCACCAGCAGCCGGGGGGCCGGGGAGCTGTTTTTT. Translated: CTSSRGAGELFF.